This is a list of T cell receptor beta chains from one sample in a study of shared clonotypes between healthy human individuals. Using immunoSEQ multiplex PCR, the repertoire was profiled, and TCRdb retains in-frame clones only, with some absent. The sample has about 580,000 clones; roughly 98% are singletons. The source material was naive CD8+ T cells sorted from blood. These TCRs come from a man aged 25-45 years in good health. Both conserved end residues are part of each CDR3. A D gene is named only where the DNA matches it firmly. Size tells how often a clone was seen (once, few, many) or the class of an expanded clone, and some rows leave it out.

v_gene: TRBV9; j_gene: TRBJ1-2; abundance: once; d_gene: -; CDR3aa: CASSPRGVVNGYTF; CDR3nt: TGTGCCAGCAGCCCCAGGGGCGTCGTTAATGGCTACACCTTC
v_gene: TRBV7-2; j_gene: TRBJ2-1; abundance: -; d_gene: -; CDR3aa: CASRAHGWGLVNEQFF; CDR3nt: TGTGCCAGCAGGGCGCATGGTTGGGGTCTAGTCAATGAGCAGTTCTTC
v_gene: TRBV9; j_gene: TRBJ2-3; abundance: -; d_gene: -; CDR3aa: CASTAGRYTDTQYF; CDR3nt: TGTGCCAGCACAGCGGGTCGGTACACAGATACGCAGTATTTT
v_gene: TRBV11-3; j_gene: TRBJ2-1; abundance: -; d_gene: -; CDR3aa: CASSSGGLKQFF; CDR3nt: TGTGCCAGCAGCTCCGGGGGCCTCAAGCAGTTCTTC
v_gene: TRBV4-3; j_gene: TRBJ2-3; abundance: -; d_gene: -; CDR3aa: CASSQVRADTQYF; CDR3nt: TGCGCCAGCAGCCAGGTTCGGGCAGATACGCAGTATTTT
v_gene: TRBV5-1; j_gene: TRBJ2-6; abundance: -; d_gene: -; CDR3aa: CASSWNPQLVLDGANVLTF; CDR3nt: TGCGCCAGCAGCTGGAACCCACAACTAGTCTTGGATGGGGCCAACGTCCTGACTTTC
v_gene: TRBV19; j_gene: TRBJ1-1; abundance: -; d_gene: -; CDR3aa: CASSGMMNTEAFF; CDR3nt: TGTGCCAGTAGTGGAATGATGAACACTGAAGCTTTCTTT
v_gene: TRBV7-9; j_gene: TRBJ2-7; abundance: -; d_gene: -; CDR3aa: CASSYGAEGNYEQYF; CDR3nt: TGTGCCAGCAGCTATGGTGCAGAGGGGAATTACGAGCAGTACTTC
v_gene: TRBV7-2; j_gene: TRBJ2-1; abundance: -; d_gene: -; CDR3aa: CASSFPVRPSYNEQFF; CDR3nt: TGTGCCAGCAGCTTCCCTGTAAGGCCCTCCTACAATGAGCAGTTCTTC
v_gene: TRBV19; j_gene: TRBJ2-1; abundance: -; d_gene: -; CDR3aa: CASIAAGPYNEQFF; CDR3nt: TGTGCCAGTATCGCGGCGGGACCCTACAATGAGCAGTTCTTC
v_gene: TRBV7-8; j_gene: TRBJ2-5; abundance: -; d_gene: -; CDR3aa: CASSYEQETQYF; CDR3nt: TGTGCCAGCTCCTACGAGCAAGAGACCCAGTACTTC
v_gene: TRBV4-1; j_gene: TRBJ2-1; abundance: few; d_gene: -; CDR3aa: CASSQVSGGSYNEQFF; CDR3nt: TGCGCCAGCAGCCAAGTCAGCGGCGGCTCCTACAATGAGCAGTTCTTC
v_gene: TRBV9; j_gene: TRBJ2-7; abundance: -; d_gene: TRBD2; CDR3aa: CASSVGGRTVEQYF; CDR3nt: TGTGCCAGCAGCGTCGGCGGGAGGACGGTCGAGCAGTACTTC
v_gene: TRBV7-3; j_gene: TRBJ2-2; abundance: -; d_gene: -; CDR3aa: CASSNPGLTNTGELFF; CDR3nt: TGTGCCAGCAGCAACCCGGGACTCACCAACACCGGGGAGCTGTTTTTT
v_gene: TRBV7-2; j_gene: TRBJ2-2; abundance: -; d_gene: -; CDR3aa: CASSLIAGTNTGELFF; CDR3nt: TGTGCCAGCAGCTTAATCGCGGGGACGAACACCGGGGAGCTGTTTTTT
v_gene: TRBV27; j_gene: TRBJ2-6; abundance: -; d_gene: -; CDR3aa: CASSLDGAGANVLTF; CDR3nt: TGTGCCAGCAGTCTTGATGGGGCTGGGGCCAACGTCCTGACTTTC
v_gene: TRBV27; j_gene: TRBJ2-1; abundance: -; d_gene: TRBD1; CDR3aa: CASSFAGGVGNEQFF; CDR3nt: TGTGCCAGCAGTTTTGCAGGGGGCGTTGGAAATGAGCAGTTCTTC
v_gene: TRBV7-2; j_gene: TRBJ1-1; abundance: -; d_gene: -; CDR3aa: CASSLVPQAGLNTEAFF; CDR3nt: TGTGCCAGCAGCTTAGTTCCCCAGGCAGGGCTGAACACTGAAGCTTTCTTT
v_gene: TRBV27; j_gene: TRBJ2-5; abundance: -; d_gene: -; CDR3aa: CASSRDGGETQYF; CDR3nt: TGTGCCAGCAGCCGTGATGGGGGCGAGACCCAGTACTTC
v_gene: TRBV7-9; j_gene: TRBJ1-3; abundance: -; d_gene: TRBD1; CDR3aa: CASSSGDRVPF; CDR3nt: TGTGCCAGCAGCTCAGGGGACAGGGTCCCTTTT
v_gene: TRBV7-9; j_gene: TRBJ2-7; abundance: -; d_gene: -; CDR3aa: CASSSLTYEQYF; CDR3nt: TGTGCCAGCAGCTCCTTGACCTACGAGCAGTACTTC
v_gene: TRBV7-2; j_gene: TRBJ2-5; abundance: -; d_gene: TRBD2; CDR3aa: CASSLNVRLAEETQYF; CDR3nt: TGTGCCAGCAGCTTAAATGTCCGGCTAGCGGAAGAGACCCAGTACTTC
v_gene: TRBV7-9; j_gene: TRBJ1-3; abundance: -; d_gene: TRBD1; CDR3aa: CASSLALWDRVSGNTIYF; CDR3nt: TGTGCCAGCAGCTTAGCGCTCTGGGACAGGGTCTCTGGAAACACCATATATTTT
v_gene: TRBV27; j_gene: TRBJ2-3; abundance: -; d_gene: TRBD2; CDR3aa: CASSWASGRGTDTQYF; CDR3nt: TGTGCCAGCAGTTGGGCTAGCGGGAGGGGCACAGATACGCAGTATTTT
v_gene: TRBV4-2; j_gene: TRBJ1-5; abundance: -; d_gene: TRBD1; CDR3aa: CASSQERGGSPQHF; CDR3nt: TGTGCCAGCAGCCAGGAGAGAGGGGGCTCGCCCCAGCATTTT
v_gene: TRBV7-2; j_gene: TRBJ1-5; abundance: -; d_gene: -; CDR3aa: CASSLMLTGSSPNQPQHF; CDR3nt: TGTGCCAGCAGCTTAATGTTGACAGGCTCTTCCCCGAATCAGCCCCAGCATTTT
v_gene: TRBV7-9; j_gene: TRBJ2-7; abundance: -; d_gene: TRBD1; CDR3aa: CASGDRGYEQYF; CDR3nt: TGTGCCAGCGGGGACAGGGGCTACGAGCAGTACTTC
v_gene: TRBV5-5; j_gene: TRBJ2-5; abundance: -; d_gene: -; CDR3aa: CASRPGAGETQYF; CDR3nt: TGTGCCAGCAGGCCGGGCGCGGGAGAGACCCAGTACTTC
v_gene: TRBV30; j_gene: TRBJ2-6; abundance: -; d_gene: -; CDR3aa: CAWEQIGEMRSGANVLTF; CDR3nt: TGTGCCTGGGAGCAAATAGGGGAAATGCGCTCTGGGGCCAACGTCCTGACTTTC
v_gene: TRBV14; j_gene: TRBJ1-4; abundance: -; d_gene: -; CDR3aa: CASSQGVGIATNEKLFF; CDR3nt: TGTGCCAGCAGCCAAGGTGTAGGAATTGCAACTAATGAAAAACTGTTTTTT
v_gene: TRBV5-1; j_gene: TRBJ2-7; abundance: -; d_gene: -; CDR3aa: CASSTGTDSYEQYF; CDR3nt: TGCGCCAGCAGCACCGGGACCGACTCCTACGAGCAGTACTTC
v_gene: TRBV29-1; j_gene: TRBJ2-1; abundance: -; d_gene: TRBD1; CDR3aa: CSVGLTGYSYNEQFF; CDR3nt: TGCAGCGTAGGATTGACAGGGTATTCCTACAATGAGCAGTTCTTC
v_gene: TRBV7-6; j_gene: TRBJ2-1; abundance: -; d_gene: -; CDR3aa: CASSFPEDGGRLVNEQFF; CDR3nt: TGTGCCAGCAGCTTTCCCGAGGATGGGGGGCGTCTGGTAAATGAGCAGTTCTTC
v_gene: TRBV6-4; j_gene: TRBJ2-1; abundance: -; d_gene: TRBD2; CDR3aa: CASSRLAGVEGSYNEQFF; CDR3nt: TGTGCCAGCAGTAGACTAGCGGGAGTAGAGGGGTCCTACAATGAGCAGTTCTTC
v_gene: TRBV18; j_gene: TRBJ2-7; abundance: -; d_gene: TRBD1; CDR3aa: CASSPYPGQGAYEQYF; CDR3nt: TGTGCCAGCTCACCTTACCCGGGACAGGGGGCCTACGAGCAGTACTTC
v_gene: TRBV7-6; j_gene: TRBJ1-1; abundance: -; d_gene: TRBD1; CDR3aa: CASSLAVGGGTEAFF; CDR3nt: TGTGCCAGCAGCTTAGCAGTAGGGGGCGGAACTGAAGCTTTCTTT
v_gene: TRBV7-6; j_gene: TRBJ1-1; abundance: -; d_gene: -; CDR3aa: CASSYGGDAEAFF; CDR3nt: TGTGCCAGCAGCTATGGGGGCGACGCTGAAGCTTTCTTT
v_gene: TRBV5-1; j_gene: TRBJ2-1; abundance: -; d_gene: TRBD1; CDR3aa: CASSFRGTYNEQFF; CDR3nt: TGCGCCAGCAGCTTCAGGGGGACCTACAATGAGCAGTTCTTC
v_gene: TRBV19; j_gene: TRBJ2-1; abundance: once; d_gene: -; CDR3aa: CASSTPPQESYNEQFF; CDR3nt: TGTGCCAGTAGTACCCCCCCGCAGGAGTCCTACAATGAGCAGTTCTTC
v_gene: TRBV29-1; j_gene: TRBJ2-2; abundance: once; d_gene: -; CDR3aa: CSVEESVTGELFF; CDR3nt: TGCAGCGTTGAAGAATCCGTCACCGGGGAGCTGTTTTTT
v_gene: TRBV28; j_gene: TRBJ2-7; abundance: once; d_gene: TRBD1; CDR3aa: CASSLSPGQGHEQYF; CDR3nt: TGTGCCAGCAGTTTATCTCCGGGACAGGGCCACGAGCAGTACTTC
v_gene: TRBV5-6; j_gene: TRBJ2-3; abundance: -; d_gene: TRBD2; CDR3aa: CASSLTLAGEFKVDTQYF; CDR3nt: TGTGCCAGCAGCCTCACACTAGCGGGAGAATTTAAGGTAGATACGCAGTATTTT
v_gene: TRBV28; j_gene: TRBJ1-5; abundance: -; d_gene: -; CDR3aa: CASSSTASRPQHF; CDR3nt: TGTGCCAGCAGCTCGACAGCGAGTCGGCCCCAGCATTTT
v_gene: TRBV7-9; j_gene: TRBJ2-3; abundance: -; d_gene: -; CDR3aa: CASLGQDTDTQYF; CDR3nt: TGTGCCAGCTTAGGGCAGGATACAGATACGCAGTATTTT
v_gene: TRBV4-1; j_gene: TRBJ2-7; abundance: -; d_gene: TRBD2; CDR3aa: CASSQVPGGDYEQYF; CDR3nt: TGCGCCAGCAGCCAAGTGCCGGGAGGAGACTACGAGCAGTACTTC
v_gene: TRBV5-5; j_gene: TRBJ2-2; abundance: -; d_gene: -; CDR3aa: CASSPAGLIGAHTGELFF; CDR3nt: TGTGCCAGCAGCCCAGCTGGGCTTATCGGGGCTCACACCGGGGAGCTGTTTTTT
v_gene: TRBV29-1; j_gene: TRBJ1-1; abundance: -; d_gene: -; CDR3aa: CSVEDGRSVNTEAFF; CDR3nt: TGCAGCGTTGAAGATGGTAGGAGCGTGAACACTGAAGCTTTCTTT
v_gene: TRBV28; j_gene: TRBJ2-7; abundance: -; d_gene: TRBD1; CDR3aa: CASSSRQGVPSNYEQYF; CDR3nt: TGTGCCAGCAGTTCCCGACAGGGCGTCCCGTCAAACTACGAGCAGTACTTC
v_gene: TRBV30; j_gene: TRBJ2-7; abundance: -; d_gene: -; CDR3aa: CAWGYSSYEQYF; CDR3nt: TGTGCCTGGGGATATTCGAGCTACGAGCAGTACTTC
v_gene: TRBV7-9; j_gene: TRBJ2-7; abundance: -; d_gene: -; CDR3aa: CASSLESSGSAYEQYF; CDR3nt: TGTGCCAGCAGCTTAGAGTCCTCAGGGAGCGCCTACGAGCAGTACTTC
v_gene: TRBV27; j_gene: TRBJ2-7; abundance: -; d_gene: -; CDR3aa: CASSVLVGNPYEQYF; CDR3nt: TGTGCCAGCAGTGTACTAGTGGGTAACCCCTACGAGCAGTACTTC
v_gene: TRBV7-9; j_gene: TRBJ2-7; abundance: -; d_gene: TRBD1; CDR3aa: CASSPPLVLTGGTYEQYF; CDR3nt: TGTGCCAGCAGCCCGCCTCTAGTTCTCACAGGGGGGACCTACGAGCAGTACTTC
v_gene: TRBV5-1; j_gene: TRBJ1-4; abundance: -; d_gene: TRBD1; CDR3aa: CASSSGQGTNEKLFF; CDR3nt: TGCGCCAGCAGTTCGGGACAGGGTACTAATGAAAAACTGTTTTTT
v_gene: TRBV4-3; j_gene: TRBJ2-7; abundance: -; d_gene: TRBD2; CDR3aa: CASSQDFVREREIYEQYF; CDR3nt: TGCGCCAGCAGCCAAGATTTCGTTAGGGAGCGGGAGATCTACGAGCAGTACTTC
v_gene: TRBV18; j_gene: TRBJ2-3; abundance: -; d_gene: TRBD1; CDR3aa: CASSPRDRDTDTQYF; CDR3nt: TGTGCCAGCTCACCACGGGACAGGGATACAGATACGCAGTATTTT
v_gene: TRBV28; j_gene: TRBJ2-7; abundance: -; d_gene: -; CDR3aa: CASTSGEKSYEQYF; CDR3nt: TGTGCCAGCACGTCAGGGGAGAAATCCTACGAGCAGTACTTC
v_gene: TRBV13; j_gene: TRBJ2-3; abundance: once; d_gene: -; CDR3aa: CASSLRPEGTDTQYF; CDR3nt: TGTGCCAGCAGCTTAAGACCGGAGGGGACAGATACGCAGTATTTT
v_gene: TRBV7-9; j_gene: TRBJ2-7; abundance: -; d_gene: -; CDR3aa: CASSSPGSSYEQYF; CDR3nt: TGTGCCAGCAGCTCACCCGGGTCCTCCTACGAGCAGTACTTC
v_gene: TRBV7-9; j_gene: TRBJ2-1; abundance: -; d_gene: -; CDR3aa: CASSSTRLARDEQFF; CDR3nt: TGTGCCAGCAGCTCAACACGACTTGCAAGAGATGAGCAGTTCTTC
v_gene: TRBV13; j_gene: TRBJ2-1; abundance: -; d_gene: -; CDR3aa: CASSLGGTDEQFF; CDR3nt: TGTGCCAGCAGCTTAGGAGGTACCGATGAGCAGTTCTTC